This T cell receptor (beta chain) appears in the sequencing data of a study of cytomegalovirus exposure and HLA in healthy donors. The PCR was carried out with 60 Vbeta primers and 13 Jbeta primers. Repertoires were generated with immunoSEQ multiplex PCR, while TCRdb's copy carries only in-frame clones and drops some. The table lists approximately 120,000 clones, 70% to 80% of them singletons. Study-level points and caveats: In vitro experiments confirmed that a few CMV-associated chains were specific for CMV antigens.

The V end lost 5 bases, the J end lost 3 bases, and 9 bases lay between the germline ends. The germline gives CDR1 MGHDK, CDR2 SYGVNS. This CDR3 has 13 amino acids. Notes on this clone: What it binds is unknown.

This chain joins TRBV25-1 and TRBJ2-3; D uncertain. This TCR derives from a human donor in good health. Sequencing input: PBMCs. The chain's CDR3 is CASSPHSTDTQYF. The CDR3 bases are TGTGCCAGCAGTCCTCACTCGACAGATACGCAGTATTTT.